The present TCR beta chain was sequenced within a study of cytomegalovirus exposure and HLA in healthy donors (dated by TCRdb to about 2017). About the investigation overall: According to an earlier analysis of around 600 of the donors, roughly 180 million T cells yielded approximately 120 million unique TCR beta sequences and about 300 Gb of sequence data. Genome-wide SNP genotypes for about 60% of the 666 donors were used in a later genetic analysis, which treated that subset as a discovery cohort. Class I and class II HLA loci were covered by the typing at four-digit resolution. Among 300 to 500 genotyped donors of the cohort, an average of approximately 240,000 unique TCR beta nucleotide sequences was sequenced per donor, of which roughly 17% were non-productive. Along with the approximately 650-subject first cohort, a separate validation cohort of over 90 different subjects was used. The study used immunosequencing to profile the T cell repertoires of several hundred subjects and linked those repertoires to cytomegalovirus serostatus. The number of donors typed differed by locus, with 629-630 for A, B, C, DRB1 and DQB1, roughly 520 for DQA1, about 610 for DPA1, and around 450 for DPB1. Alongside the repertoire data, information on donor age, sex, ethnicity and CMV serostatus was compiled. Rather than using new phenotypic data, the later analysis identified candidate immune exposures from TCR beta sequences and from how often those sequences occurred across donors. The genetic ancestry cluster associated with self-reported Caucasian donors included about four fifths of the roughly 410 genotyped donors. The study aimed to test whether signatures of past pathogen exposure could be identified by cataloging public T cell receptors. Roughly 300 gigabases of sequencing data and approximately 80 million unique TCR sequences were included in an early release covering about 600 HLA-typed donors. In an earlier analysis of 550 to 700 of the donors, high-throughput TCR beta sequencing was used to judge whether each TCR beta V gene segment behaved as functional or pseudogenic. A few DR-DQ haplotypes were treated as single units for association and clustering because of strong linkage in the cohort. A later analysis re-analyzed previously published TCR beta repertoires from 666 donors and added high-resolution HLA genotyping to study TCR occurrence patterns. High-throughput TCR immunosequencing, statistical association of individual TCRs with disease status, and machine learning were combined to predict cytomegalovirus infection status. All discovery cohort repertoires had been generated using a single sequencing platform. Overall results and qualifications from the work: The 87-base-pair reads could not distinguish some IMGT-functional V segments, including TRBV6-2 and TRBV6-3, so those segments were excluded. Most TCR sequences were observed very rarely across donors, whereas some public TCRs were present in many individuals. Because some donors lacked HLA typing at each locus, the association tests relied only on the typed subset. In a later analysis, TCR association rates were found to vary across HLA loci, with the most associated TCRs seen for DRB1 alleles and the fewest for HLA-C alleles. In a later analysis, most CMV-associated TCR beta chains were found to appear HLA-restricted, with HLA associations seemingly driven largely by CMV exposure. This cohort had only TCR beta chains sequenced, and the lack of alpha or paired-chain data limited which features could be detected. According to the authors, the approach could potentially be generalized to other disease states and immunological phenotypes. Approximately 16 rarely observed V segments, including chromosome 9 orphons, were excluded from the earlier analysis of several hundred of the donors because counts were too low. In an earlier analysis of around 500 of the donors, most TCR beta V segments appeared in productive rearrangements about 87% or about 30% of the time, broadly matching IMGT annotations. In the study, 164 TCR beta chains were listed as associated with cytomegalovirus. Linkage disequilibrium might explain the correlated functional status among segregating V segments, but an unknown experimental factor could not be ruled out. A further reported finding was that TCR beta sequences accurately predicted the HLA-A and HLA-B alleles for most subjects in the first cohort. Three of the identified cytomegalovirus-associated TCR beta chains were confirmed in vitro to be specific for cytomegalovirus antigens. Cytomegalovirus status was reported to be diagnosed by the classifier with high specificity and sensitivity in both the original and validation cohorts. A cluster of highly shared sequence variants was judged likely to be a technical artifact of the sequencing pipeline. For the cohort, immune exposure information was limited to CMV serostatus. Presence/absence analyses assumed roughly uniform sequencing depth across donors, an assumption that may not hold. Compared with the approximately 720-donor mean, donors in an Asian-associated ancestry cluster had fewer N-insertions in productive TCRs, according to a later genetic analysis. In a later analysis, several top co-occurrence clusters were reported to appear linked to parvovirus B19, influenza, CMV and Epstein-Barr virus. In a later analysis, some 17,000 TCR beta sequences were associated with specific HLA alleles at a false discovery rate of 0.05. When HLA alleles, especially DR and DQ, strongly co-occurred, TCR associations were difficult to assign to individual alleles. In a later analysis, HLA-associated TCR beta chains showed more clonal expansion and lower generation probabilities than non-associated chains that were equally common. A later genetic analysis associated a missense DCLRE1C variant with V-gene and J-gene trimming of TCR beta chains, and an independent cohort replicated the association.

The CDR3 sequence holds 12 residues, the cysteine and phenylalanine included. Just the 36-base CDR3 DNA is kept, in frame starting at base 1. V loses 4 bases at its end and J loses 6 bases; junction bases beyond the gene matches: 1. For CDR1 and CDR2, the germline V gene lists KGHSH and LQKENI. The library relied on the immunoSEQ multiplex PCR assay. The multiplex PCR relied on a mix of 60 forward primers for TCR Vbeta segments and 13 reverse primers for TCR Jbeta segments. The CDR3 region of rearranged TCR beta genes was amplified from genomic DNA with a multiplex PCR assay. The amplified TCR beta libraries were sequenced on the Illumina HiSeq System as 87-base-pair reads. As for how the authors treated the data: In a later analysis, approximately 74 million unique TCR beta chains were counted across the roughly 670 repertoires, and roughly 11 million of these chains were shared by at least two donors. Raw reads were error-corrected and collapsed into unique sequences with a nearest-neighbor algorithm that merged closely related sequences to remove PCR and sequencing errors. Alignment of CDR3 sequences to IMGT reference sequences was used to assign V, D and J gene segments. Each retained sequence needed at least a six-nucleotide match to both a V gene segment and a J gene segment. A rearrangement counted as productive if the CDR3 had no stop codons and remained in frame with V and J, and every other rearrangement counted as non-productive. Following IMGT convention, CDR3 was defined as the stretch from the second conserved V-encoded cysteine to the conserved J-encoded phenylalanine. The earlier analysis of more than 450 of the donors excluded sequences that lacked an unambiguous match to a single V gene segment. In an earlier analysis of some 590 of the donors, V segments were called functional above 56.7% productive rearrangements and were called segregating when the between-donor standard deviation exceeded 5%. A statistical classification framework was built for diagnosing cytomegalovirus status from the catalog of TCR beta chain sequences. V and J gene assignment, in a later analysis, came from comparing TCR nucleotide sequences with IMGT/GENE-DB human TR gene sequences. A later analysis assigned CDR3 sequences and most-parsimonious VDJ recombination scenarios with the TCRdist pipeline. In a later analysis, each TCR beta chain was defined by its CDR3 amino acid sequence together with its V-gene family, and reads lacking a unique V-gene family were excluded. As a way to deal with suspected cross-contamination and a sequencing artifact, a later analysis dropped roughly 600 nucleotide sequences that were highly shared and had low generation probability. In a later analysis, a clonal expansion index for each public chain was calculated from normalized within-repertoire ranks of inferred template counts. A later analysis computed generation probabilities with a VDJ recombination model fitted to out-of-frame rearrangements, and checked the results against IGoR. Hypergeometric tests were used in a later analysis to score TCR-TCR, TCR-HLA and TCR-CMV co-occurrence, with a repertoire-size bias correction applied to the TCR pairs. A later analysis estimated false discovery rates by permuting HLA or CMV assignments 20 times. In a later analysis, co-occurring TCRs were grouped using DBSCAN, and TCRdist sequence similarity was added for clustering within HLA-allele-positive subsets. Repertoires with fewer than 30,000 or more than 120,000 public chains were left out of co-occurrence clustering, as were several repertoires with anomalous nucleotide sharing. TCRdb retrieved this table from immuneACCESS and kept in-frame rearrangements only. Not all clones are present; in checked studies, unresolved V genes account for under half, and no reason is known for the remainder. D and trimming were read from the DNA, whereas the V and J calls and clone size are those reported in that table. The sample table records 130,000 to 150,000 clones; under 80% of these occur just once. Clones ranked in the top ten supply approximately 2.8% of the sample.

The cohort was made up of several hundred healthy bone marrow donors. At the time of sampling, every cohort member was nominally healthy, though immune exposures that went unrecorded were likely present. The donor was CMV seronegative and belonged to the group of 352 seronegative cohort members. Each donor provided a peripheral blood sample, and peripheral blood mononuclear cells were used for TCR beta sequencing. Genomic DNA was extracted from the blood cell samples with the Qiagen DNeasy Blood Extraction Kit. To note about this clone: Its specific antigen is unknown. Per-base quality was not reported, and no clone a single base away is much larger than it.

The sequence links TRBV18 to TRBJ2-3; 7 bases in between match TRBD1. Sequenced: PBMCs. The TCR sequence derives from a male donor in good health and CMV-seronegative. The DNA sequence is given as TGTGCCAGCTCACTGGACAGGGATACGCAGTATTTT. Its amino acids are CASSLDRDTQYF.